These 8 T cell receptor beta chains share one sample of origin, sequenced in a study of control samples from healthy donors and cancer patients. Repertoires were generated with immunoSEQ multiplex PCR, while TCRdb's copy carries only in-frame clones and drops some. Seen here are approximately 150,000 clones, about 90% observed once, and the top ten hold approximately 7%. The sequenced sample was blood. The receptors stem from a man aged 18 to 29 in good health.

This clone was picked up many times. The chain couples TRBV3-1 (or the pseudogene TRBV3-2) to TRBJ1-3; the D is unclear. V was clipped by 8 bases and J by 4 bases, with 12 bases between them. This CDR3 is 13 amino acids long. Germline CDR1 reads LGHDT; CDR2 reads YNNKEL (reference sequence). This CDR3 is CASRSPGGNTIYF. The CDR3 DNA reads TGTGCCAGCCGTAGTCCGGGAGGAAACACCATATATTTT.

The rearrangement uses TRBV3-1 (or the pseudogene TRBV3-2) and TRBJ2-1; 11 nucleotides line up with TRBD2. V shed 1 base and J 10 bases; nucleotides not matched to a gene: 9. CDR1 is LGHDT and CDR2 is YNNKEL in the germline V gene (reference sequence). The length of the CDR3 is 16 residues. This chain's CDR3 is CASSQAGTSGLGEQFF. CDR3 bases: TGTGCCAGCAGCCAAGCTGGGACTAGCGGCCTTGGGGAGCAGTTCTTC.

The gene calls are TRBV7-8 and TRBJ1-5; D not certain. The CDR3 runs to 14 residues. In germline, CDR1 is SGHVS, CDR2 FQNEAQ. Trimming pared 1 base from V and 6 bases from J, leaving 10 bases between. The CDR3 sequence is CASSLGGLGQPQHF. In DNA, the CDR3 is TGTGCCAGCAGCTTAGGGGGATTAGGTCAGCCCCAGCATTTT.

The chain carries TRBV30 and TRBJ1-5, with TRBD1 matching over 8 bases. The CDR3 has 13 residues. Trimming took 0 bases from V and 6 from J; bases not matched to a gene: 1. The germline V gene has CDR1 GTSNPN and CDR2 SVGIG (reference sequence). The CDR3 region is CAWSVQGGQPQHF. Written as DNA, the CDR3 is TGTGCCTGGAGTGTACAGGGGGGTCAGCCCCAGCATTTT.

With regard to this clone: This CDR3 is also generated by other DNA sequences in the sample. The CDR3 loop reads CASSGTGRGNTIYF. The CDR3 DNA follows: TGTGCCAGCAGTGGAACAGGGAGGGGAAACACCATATATTTT. The J gene is TRBJ1-3, the V gene TRBV25-1, with a tentative D call TRBD1 (6 bases). Germline CDR1 MGHDK, CDR2 SYGVNS. V dropped 4 bases and J dropped 4 bases, with 11 bases sitting between them. The CDR3 runs 14 residues.

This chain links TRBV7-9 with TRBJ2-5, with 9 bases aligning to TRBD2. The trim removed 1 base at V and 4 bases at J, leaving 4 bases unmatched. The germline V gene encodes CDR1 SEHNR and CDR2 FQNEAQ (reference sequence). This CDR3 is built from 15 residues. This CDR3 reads CASSLGTSEGETQYF. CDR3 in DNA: TGTGCCAGCAGCTTAGGGACTAGCGAGGGAGAGACCCAGTACTTC.

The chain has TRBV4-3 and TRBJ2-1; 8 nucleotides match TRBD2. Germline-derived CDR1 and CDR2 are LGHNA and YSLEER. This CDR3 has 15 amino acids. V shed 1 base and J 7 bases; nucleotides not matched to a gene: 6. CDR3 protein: CASSQGRGAGNEQFF. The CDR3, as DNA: TGCGCCAGCAGCCAAGGGCGGGGGGCCGGGAATGAGCAGTTCTTC.

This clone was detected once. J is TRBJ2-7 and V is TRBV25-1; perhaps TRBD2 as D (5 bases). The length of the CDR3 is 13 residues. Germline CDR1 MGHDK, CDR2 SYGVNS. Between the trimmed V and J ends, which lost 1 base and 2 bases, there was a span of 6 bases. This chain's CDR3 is CASSESGTYEQYF. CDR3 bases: TGTGCCAGCAGTGAATCGGGGACCTACGAGCAGTACTTC.